Listed below are T cell receptor beta chains from one sample, sequenced in a study of preoperative IRX-2 immunotherapy in early breast cancer. Repertoires were generated with immunoSEQ multiplex PCR, while TCRdb's copy carries only in-frame clones and drops some. Of around 34,000 clones in the sample, about four fifths were seen once. The sequences come from lymph node tissue, collected from a patient treated with IRX-2 immunotherapy. The receptor source for this set is a human donor with breast cancer. The CDR3 runs from the conserved cysteine through the conserved F or W. Each record gives: clone size, V gene, D gene, J gene, CDR3 DNA, CDR3 protein. A D gene is named only where the DNA matches it firmly. Size values are once, few and many counts, or a class for expanded clones, and some rows have none.

clone size: NA
V gene: TRBV4-1
D gene: NA
J gene: TRBJ2-1
CDR3 DNA: TGCGCCAGCAGCCGTGGCGGGAATGAGCAGTTCTTC
CDR3 protein: CASSRGGNEQFF

clone size: NA
V gene: TRBV27
D gene: NA
J gene: TRBJ2-3
CDR3 DNA: TGTGCCAGCAGTATAGGTTCATGGGCGGATACGCAGTATTTT
CDR3 protein: CASSIGSWADTQYF

clone size: NA
V gene: TRBV7-6
D gene: NA
J gene: TRBJ1-4
CDR3 DNA: TGTGCCAGCAGCTTAATGCGGGGGATGGGTGAAAAACTGTTTTTT
CDR3 protein: CASSLMRGMGEKLFF

clone size: NA
V gene: TRBV28
D gene: NA
J gene: TRBJ1-4
CDR3 DNA: TGTGCCAGCACCCCAGGGGCAACTAATGAAAAACTGTTTTTT
CDR3 protein: CASTPGATNEKLFF

clone size: NA
V gene: TRBV5-1
D gene: NA
J gene: TRBJ2-1
CDR3 DNA: TGCGCCAGCAGTACCTCCGGGACCCTAGGAGATGAGCAGTTCTTC
CDR3 protein: CASSTSGTLGDEQFF

clone size: NA
V gene: TRBV28
D gene: TRBD2
J gene: TRBJ2-3
CDR3 DNA: TGTGCCAGCGATGCTAGCGGGGGTTATCGAGATACGCAGTATTTT
CDR3 protein: CASDASGGYRDTQYF

clone size: NA
V gene: TRBV25-1
D gene: NA
J gene: TRBJ2-7
CDR3 DNA: TGTGCCAGCAGTCCTTTACAGGGAGGTTTAGGCGAGCAGTACTTC
CDR3 protein: CASSPLQGGLGEQYF

clone size: NA
V gene: TRBV19
D gene: NA
J gene: TRBJ1-2
CDR3 DNA: TGTGCCAGTACTCCCGAGGCAGGGAACTATGGCTACACCTTC
CDR3 protein: CASTPEAGNYGYTF

clone size: NA
V gene: TRBV29-1
D gene: NA
J gene: TRBJ2-7
CDR3 DNA: TGCAGCGTTTCCGTGGACGGGTACGAGCAGTACTTC
CDR3 protein: CSVSVDGYEQYF

clone size: NA
V gene: TRBV18
D gene: NA
J gene: TRBJ1-1
CDR3 DNA: TGTGCCAGCTCAACCAAAGGGGACACTGAAGCTTTCTTT
CDR3 protein: CASSTKGDTEAFF

clone size: once
V gene: TRBV14
D gene: NA
J gene: TRBJ1-2
CDR3 DNA: TGTGCCAGCAGCCCCCGAATATTATCGGGTGGCTACACCTTC
CDR3 protein: CASSPRILSGGYTF

clone size: NA
V gene: TRBV18
D gene: TRBD1
J gene: TRBJ1-1
CDR3 DNA: TGTGCCAGCTCACCAAACAGGGGTGTTGACACTGAAGCTTTCTTT
CDR3 protein: CASSPNRGVDTEAFF

clone size: once
V gene: TRBV19
D gene: TRBD1
J gene: TRBJ2-7
CDR3 DNA: TGTGCCAGTAGTATAGGGACAGGGCCCTACGAGCAGTACTTC
CDR3 protein: CASSIGTGPYEQYF

clone size: NA
V gene: TRBV19
D gene: TRBD1
J gene: TRBJ1-3
CDR3 DNA: TGTGCCAGCCAAGGGACAGCTGGAAACACCATATATTTT
CDR3 protein: CASQGTAGNTIYF

clone size: NA
V gene: TRBV7-4
D gene: NA
J gene: TRBJ2-7
CDR3 DNA: TGTGCCAGCAGCTTAGTCCTCTATGGAGAGCAGTACTTC
CDR3 protein: CASSLVLYGEQYF

clone size: NA
V gene: TRBV15
D gene: NA
J gene: TRBJ2-3
CDR3 DNA: TGTGCCACCAGCAGAGACCCGAGAGGGGATACGCAGTATTTT
CDR3 protein: CATSRDPRGDTQYF

clone size: NA
V gene: TRBV6-8
D gene: NA
J gene: TRBJ2-3
CDR3 DNA: TGTGCCAGCAGCCTTGGCGTGGTTACAGATACGCAGTATTTT
CDR3 protein: CASSLGVVTDTQYF

clone size: NA
V gene: TRBV19
D gene: TRBD2
J gene: TRBJ2-2
CDR3 DNA: TGTGCCAGTAGTAAAGGACTAGTGGGAGGTATCGGGGAGCTGTTTTTT
CDR3 protein: CASSKGLVGGIGELFF

clone size: NA
V gene: TRBV28
D gene: TRBD1
J gene: TRBJ2-7
CDR3 DNA: TGTGCCAGCAGTCCCCTCGGAAGGCGACAGGGATACGAGCAGTACTTC
CDR3 protein: CASSPLGRRQGYEQYF

clone size: NA
V gene: TRBV23-1
D gene: NA
J gene: TRBJ2-2
CDR3 DNA: TGCGCCAGCAGCTCCTCCCCCGTTGGGTTGCTGTTTTTT
CDR3 protein: CASSSSPVGLLFF

clone size: once
V gene: TRBV28
D gene: NA
J gene: TRBJ2-3
CDR3 DNA: TGTGCCAGCACCCGCAGCGGCTCCCGATACCATAAGCAGTATTTT
CDR3 protein: CASTRSGSRYHKQYF

clone size: NA
V gene: TRBV28
D gene: TRBD2
J gene: TRBJ2-7
CDR3 DNA: TGTGCCAGCAGTCCCAACCCCGGACTAGCCGGCGACGGGCAGTACTTC
CDR3 protein: CASSPNPGLAGDGQYF

clone size: NA
V gene: TRBV11-3
D gene: TRBD2
J gene: TRBJ2-1
CDR3 DNA: TGTGCCAGCAGCTCCCCCGAGCGCGGGAGTTTCTCGAATGGGGATGAGCAGTTCTTC
CDR3 protein: CASSSPERGSFSNGDEQFF

clone size: NA
V gene: TRBV15
D gene: NA
J gene: TRBJ1-2
CDR3 DNA: TGTGCCACCAGCAGAGATCCAAACTTCGCCAACTATGGCTACACCTTC
CDR3 protein: CATSRDPNFANYGYTF

clone size: NA
V gene: TRBV19
D gene: NA
J gene: TRBJ2-7
CDR3 DNA: TGTGCCAGTAGTATAGCCGGCCGAACCTACGAGCAGTACTTC
CDR3 protein: CASSIAGRTYEQYF

clone size: NA
V gene: TRBV5-1
D gene: NA
J gene: TRBJ2-5
CDR3 DNA: TGCGCCAGCAGCTTGGATTCGGGGAACCAAGAGACCCAGTACTTC
CDR3 protein: CASSLDSGNQETQYF

clone size: NA
V gene: TRBV18
D gene: NA
J gene: TRBJ2-2
CDR3 DNA: TGTGCCAGCTCACTACAGGCGTCCAATTCAGGCACCGGGGAGCTGTTTTTT
CDR3 protein: CASSLQASNSGTGELFF